This T cell receptor beta chain was recorded in a study of identical twins. Study results and caveats: There were fewer insertions in abundant cord blood beta clonotypes, but memory repertoires showed no such pattern.

Template switching supplied a universal primer site; unique molecular identifiers were carried on the cDNA. TCRdb reanalysed the 5' RACE reads using MiXCR and keeps one entry per CDR3 protein. The repertoire includes 640,000 or so distinct CDR3 sequences, 5.5% to 7.5% of them detected once, and roughly 2% sits in the top ten. CDR3 length: 16 amino acids. CDR1 LGHNA and CDR2 YNFKEQ come from the germline V gene. With 4 bases removed from V and 0 bases from J, the gap between germline ends came to 16 bases. This clonotype was counted between two and nine times. The antigen remains unidentified. The chain combines TRBV4-2 with TRBJ2-7; D tentatively fits TRBD1 or TRBD2 (5 bases each). This TCR derives from a man aged 18 to 29 in good health. Specimen: naive T cells sorted from blood. The CDR3 reads CASSLYPGTSSYEQYF. CDR3 bases: TGTGCCAGCAGCCTCTACCCGGGGACGAGCTCCTACGAGCAGTACTTC.